These T cell receptor beta chains were read from a single sample in a study of early T cells in non-severe SARS-CoV-2 infection. From the 5' RACE reads, TCRdb called clonotypes with MiXCR, one entry per CDR3 protein. The sample carries around 98,000 distinct CDR3 sequences, roughly 11% recorded once. The specimen was whole blood. The receptor set was obtained from an adult who was a healthcare worker with PCR-confirmed SARS-CoV-2 infection or an uninfected control (not recorded which). Both conserved end residues are part of each CDR3. D genes are given only for firm matches. Some rows mark clone size as missing; the rest say once, few, many or name a class of expanded clone.

v_gene	abundance	j_gene	d_gene	CDR3nt	CDR3aa
TRBV7-9	many	TRBJ1-2	TRBD1	TGTGCCAGCAGCATTGGGACAGGGATCACCTATGGCTACACCTTC	CASSIGTGITYGYTF
TRBV11-2	few	TRBJ1-6	NA	TGTGCCAGCAGCTTGGGTGCTGCAAATTCACCCCTCCACTTT	CASSLGAANSPLHF
TRBV18	many	TRBJ2-5	NA	TGTGCCAGCTCACCATTAGTCCCCGGGGGGACCCAGTACTTC	CASSPLVPGGTQYF
TRBV7-6	many	TRBJ1-1	NA	TGTGCCAGCAGCTTACAGTTCCCAGCAGAACTGAACACTGAAGCTTTCTTT	CASSLQFPAELNTEAFF
TRBV6-5	few	TRBJ1-6	TRBD1	TGTGCCAGCAGTTACCAGACAGGGGGCCCTGGTAGAAATAATTCACCCCTCCACTTT	CASSYQTGGPGRNNSPLHF
TRBV2	many	TRBJ2-5	NA	TGTGCCAGCAGCCGAGGCGGGATGACGGCGGGAGAGACCCAGTACTTC	CASSRGGMTAGETQYF
TRBV10-2	few	TRBJ2-5	TRBD2	TGTGCCAGCCGGAACGGGAGGGCCCTCTCGGCCGTGGAGACCCAGTACTTC	CASRNGRALSAVETQYF
TRBV11-1	NA	TRBJ2-1	NA	TGTGCCAGCAGCTTATACGGGCCCGCGGGGGCCTCCTACAATGAGCAGTTCTTC	CASSLYGPAGASYNEQFF
TRBV28	many	TRBJ2-4	NA	TGTGCCAGCAGGCACAATGAACTAGCCAAAAACATTCAGTACTTC	CASRHNELAKNIQYF
TRBV21-1	NA	TRBJ2-3	NA	TGTGCCAGCAGCAAAGAACCGAGGTTTAGGGAAAGCACAGATACGCAGTATTTT	CASSKEPRFRESTDTQYF
TRBV30	many	TRBJ1-1	TRBD1	TGTGCCTGGAGTACAGGGGCCCCGGGCACTGAAGCTTTCTTT	CAWSTGAPGTEAFF
TRBV14	NA	TRBJ2-7	TRBD1	TGTGCCAGCAGCCAAGATTCGGACAGGTCTGGCTCCTACGAGCAGTACTTC	CASSQDSDRSGSYEQYF
TRBV3-1	many	TRBJ2-3	NA	TGTGCCAGCAGCCCGACCGGGCGTACGCAGTATTTT	CASSPTGRTQYF
TRBV9	many	TRBJ2-1	NA	TGTGCCAGCAGCGTCGACACCCTTTCTTTCAATGAGCAGTTCTTC	CASSVDTLSFNEQFF
TRBV30	NA	TRBJ2-2	TRBD1	TGTGCCTGGAGTGTTCCGACAGGGGCGAACACCGGGGAGCTGTTTTTT	CAWSVPTGANTGELFF
TRBV7-9	NA	TRBJ1-1	NA	TGTGCCAGCAGCTGGACAGCCATGAACACTGTAGCTTTCTTT	CASSWTAMNTVAFF
TRBV27	few	TRBJ1-1	NA	TGTGCCAGCAACCAACTTCAGGGAACTGAAGCTTTCTTT	CASNQLQGTEAFF
TRBV25-1	NA	TRBJ1-1	NA	TGTGCCAGTAGTCACAGGGAAGGGAACACTGAAGCTTTCTTT	CASSHREGNTEAFF
TRBV20-1	many	TRBJ2-7	NA	TGCAGTGCCGCTACTAACGAGCAGTACTTC	CSAATNEQYF
TRBV27	few	TRBJ2-7	TRBD1	TGTGCCAGCAGTCCAACCGGACAGGCGAGCTCCTACGAGCAGTACTTC	CASSPTGQASSYEQYF
TRBV7-8	many	TRBJ1-1	NA	TGTGCCAGCAGCTGGACAGTGAACACTGAAGCTTTCTTT	CASSWTVNTEAFF
TRBV6-6	NA	TRBJ1-6	NA	TGTGCCAGCAGTTACCAGACAGGTGGTAATTCACCCCTCCACTTT	CASSYQTGGNSPLHF
TRBV7-6	few	TRBJ1-1	TRBD1	TGTGCCAGCAGCTTAGGGGGAGGACCGGGACAGGGGAACACTGAAGCTTTCTTT	CASSLGGGPGQGNTEAFF
TRBV7-9	many	TRBJ2-4	TRBD1	TGTGCCAGCAGCGGGTTGACAGGGGACGGTGCCAAAAACATTCAGTACTTC	CASSGLTGDGAKNIQYF
TRBV20-1	many	TRBJ1-1	NA	TGCAGTGCTAGCCCATACGGGGGGAACACTGAAGCTTTCTTT	CSASPYGGNTEAFF
TRBV20-1	NA	TRBJ1-6	NA	TGCAGTACCACCCCAGAGCTCGGAGACTCCTATAATTCACCCCTCCACTTT	CSTTPELGDSYNSPLHF